One and the same sample provided the 3 T cell receptor beta chains below, sequenced in a study of T cells in tumors after PD-1 blockade. Some clones are missing from TCRdb's copy, which holds only in-frame ones; the method was immunoSEQ multiplex PCR. This table holds 23,000 or so clones, around four fifths found once. The sample in question was PBMCs, obtained after anti-PD-1 treatment. The receptors were gathered from a human donor with basal cell carcinoma.

The count of this clone is one. The chain couples TRBV5-1 to TRBJ2-2, with 7 bases fitting TRBD2. CDR1 is SGHRS, CDR2 YFSETQ, per germline. This CDR3 comprises 19 residues. The V and J ends lost 0 bases and 4 bases, in that order; junction bases with no gene match: 15. The CDR3 DNA reads as TGCGCCAGCAGCTTGGATGGGGCTAGCGGAACCTCGGGCACCGGGGAGCTGTTTTTT. Translated: CASSLDGASGTSGTGELFF. The variable domain in full, with the rest retrieved from reference TRBV5-1 and TRBJ2-2, is KAGVTQTPRYLIKTRGQQVTLSCSPISGHRSVSWYQQTPGQGLQFLFEYFSETQRNKGNFPGRFSGRQFSNSRSEMNVSTLELGDSALYLCASSLDGASGTSGTGELFFGEGSRLTVL.

The CDR3 spells CASSQTRELFF. As DNA, the CDR3 is TGTGCCAGCAGCCAGACTAGGGAGCTGTTTTTT. The chain joins TRBV3-1 (or the pseudogene TRBV3-2) to TRBJ2-2, with D tentatively TRBD2 (5 bases). Per germline, CDR1 LGHDT and CDR2 YNNKEL (reference sequence). Between the trimmed V and J ends, which lost 3 bases and 9 bases, there was a span of 5 bases. The CDR3 extends over 11 amino acids.

This chain links TRBV2 with TRBJ2-1; 8 bases line up with TRBD1. Germline CDR1 is SNHLY and CDR2 is FYNNEI. V lost 5 bases, J lost 1 base, and 1 base stayed unmatched. The CDR3 spans 14 residues. CDR3 loop: CASSRTGSYNEQFF. CDR3 coding DNA: TGTGCCAGCAGTCGGACAGGGTCCTACAATGAGCAGTTCTTC.